The sample holds many counts of the clone carrying this T cell receptor beta chain. The antigen is undetermined. Unique molecular identifiers were built into the TCRbeta library. TCRdb re-analysed the PCR reads in MiXCR, keeping a single row per CDR3 protein. The sample holds roughly 670,000 distinct CDR3 sequences, around 14% seen once. This sample was taken from a study of T-cell reconstitution after alpha-beta-depleted transplantation in children. Study findings and constraints: Some patients' high day-60 TCRbeta diversity was attributed to recipient cells surviving conditioning. Reports say that about two months after transplant, the alpha-beta T cells came out of several hundred graft clones that had expanded. Hyperexpanded clones declined; after one year, newly produced T cells mostly supplied diversity.

The germline gives CDR1 MNHEY, CDR2 SVGAGI. V was shortened by 3 bases and J by 2 bases, with 7 bases between the two germline ends. This CDR3 has 13 residues. The receptor's source is a girl under 10 years old with congenital amegakaryocytic thrombocytopenia, due to receive a stem cell transplant. The J gene is TRBJ1-2, the V gene TRBV6-5, with D hard to call. The sample here was PBMCs, taken before TCRalphabeta/CD19-depleted stem cell transplant. In DNA form, the CDR3 reads TGTGCCAGCAGTTATCGTAAGAACTATGGCTACACCTTC. Translation gives CASSYRKNYGYTF.